This is a list of T cell receptor beta chains from one sample in a study of cytomegalovirus exposure and HLA in healthy donors. The table came from immunoSEQ multiplex PCR; TCRdb's copy has only in-frame clones and leaves some out. The table shows about 270,000 clones, with under 80% occurring only once. The sequenced sample consisted of PBMCs. The receptors originated from a female donor in good health and CMV-seronegative. The CDR3 runs from the conserved cysteine through the conserved F or W. A D gene is named only where the DNA matches it firmly. Rows give clone size only sometimes, using once, few, many, or a class for an expanded clone.

D gene	J gene	V gene	clone size	CDR3 protein	CDR3 DNA
TRBD2	TRBJ2-3	TRBV6-4	NA	CASSDRGAGDPDTQYF	TGTGCCAGCAGTGACCGGGGAGCGGGAGATCCAGATACGCAGTATTTT
NA	TRBJ1-1	TRBV27	NA	CASSFWGSNTEAFF	TGTGCCAGCAGTTTTTGGGGCAGTAACACTGAAGCTTTCTTT
NA	TRBJ2-7	TRBV2	NA	CASSEETAYEQYF	TGTGCCAGCAGTGAAGAGACAGCCTACGAGCAGTACTTC
NA	TRBJ2-3	TRBV5-1	NA	CASSLVGTANTDTQYF	TGCGCCAGCAGCTTGGTCGGGACTGCGAATACAGATACGCAGTATTTT
NA	TRBJ1-5	TRBV5-6	once	CASSLRRTGIPRQPQHF	TGTGCCAGCAGCTTGCGTAGAACAGGGATTCCAAGACAGCCCCAGCATTTT
TRBD1	TRBJ2-7	TRBV6-1	once	CASRDRTYSYEQYF	TGTGCCAGCAGGGACAGGACCTACTCCTACGAGCAGTACTTC
TRBD1	TRBJ1-1	TRBV27	NA	CASSLPGQGRTEAFF	TGTGCCAGCAGTTTACCGGGACAGGGGAGAACTGAAGCTTTCTTT
TRBD1	TRBJ1-4	TRBV30	few	CAWRANDRAGEKLFF	TGTGCCTGGAGAGCGAATGACAGGGCGGGTGAAAAACTGTTTTTT
NA	TRBJ2-7	TRBV7-8	NA	CASSLGGQGSSYEQYF	TGTGCCAGCAGCTTAGGGGGGCAGGGAAGCTCCTACGAGCAGTACTTC
NA	TRBJ2-1	TRBV6-1	NA	CASSEVRLVQFF	TGTGCCAGCAGTGAAGTCCGATTAGTGCAGTTCTTC
NA	TRBJ1-2	TRBV15	few	CATSRDYGGRNGYTF	TGTGCCACCAGCAGAGATTACGGGGGAAGAAATGGCTACACCTTC
NA	TRBJ2-1	TRBV18	NA	CASSPIDRYNEQFF	TGTGCCAGCTCTCCAATCGACAGATACAATGAGCAGTTCTTC
NA	TRBJ2-7	TRBV2	NA	CASRVFGGGEQYF	TGTGCCAGCAGGGTCTTTGGGGGAGGCGAGCAGTACTTC
TRBD1	TRBJ2-7	TRBV11-3	NA	CASSLWGTDNEQYF	TGTGCCAGCAGTCTGTGGGGGACAGACAACGAGCAGTACTTC
TRBD1	TRBJ2-5	TRBV25-1	NA	CASSGGQGSGQETQYF	TGTGCCAGCAGTGGCGGACAGGGTAGCGGCCAAGAGACCCAGTACTTC
TRBD1	TRBJ1-5	TRBV6-1	NA	CAGGQGNQPQHF	TGTGCCGGCGGACAGGGCAATCAGCCCCAGCATTTT
NA	TRBJ2-3	TRBV7-9	few	CASSLVRGLRSDTQYF	TGTGCCAGCAGCTTAGTTCGGGGTTTAAGGTCAGATACGCAGTATTTT